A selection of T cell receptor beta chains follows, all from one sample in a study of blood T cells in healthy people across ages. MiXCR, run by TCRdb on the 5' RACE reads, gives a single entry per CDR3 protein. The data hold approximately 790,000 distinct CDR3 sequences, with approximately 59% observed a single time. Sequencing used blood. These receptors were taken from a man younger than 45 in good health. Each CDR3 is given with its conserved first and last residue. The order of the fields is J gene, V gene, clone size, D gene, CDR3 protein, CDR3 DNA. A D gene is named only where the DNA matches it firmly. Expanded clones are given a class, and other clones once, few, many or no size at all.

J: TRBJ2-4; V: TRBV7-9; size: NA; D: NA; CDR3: CASSQAGATKNIQYF; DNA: TGTGCCAGCAGCCAAGCCGGGGCGACCAAAAACATTCAGTACTTC
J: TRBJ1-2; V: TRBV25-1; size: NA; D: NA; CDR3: CASSESWKFYTF; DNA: TGTGCCAGCAGTGAATCCTGGAAATTCTACACCTTC
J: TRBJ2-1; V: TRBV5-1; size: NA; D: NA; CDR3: CASKGRGTEFF; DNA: TGCGCCAGCAAAGGACGTGGGACCGAGTTCTTC
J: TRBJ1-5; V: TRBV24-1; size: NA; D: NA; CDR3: CATSDLTFSRGNQPQHF; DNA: TGTGCCACCAGTGATTTAACTTTCTCCCGAGGCAATCAGCCCCAGCATTTT
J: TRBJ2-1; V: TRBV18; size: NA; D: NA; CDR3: CASSPPGLGNEQFF; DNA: TGTGCCAGCTCACCACCGGGCCTGGGAAATGAGCAGTTCTTC
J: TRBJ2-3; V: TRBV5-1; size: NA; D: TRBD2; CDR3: CASSLAGTIDTQYF; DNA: TGCGCCAGCAGCTTGGCCGGGACTATAGATACGCAGTATTTT
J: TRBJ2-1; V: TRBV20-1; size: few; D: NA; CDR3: CSASPSGSYNEQFF; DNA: TGCAGTGCTAGTCCCAGCGGCTCCTACAATGAGCAGTTCTTC
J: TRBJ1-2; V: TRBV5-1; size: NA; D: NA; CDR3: CASSLAGMYGYTF; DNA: TGCGCCAGCAGCTTGGCGGGGATGTATGGCTACACCTTC
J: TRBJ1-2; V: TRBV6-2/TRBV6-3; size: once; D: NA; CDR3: CASTNRRLTLGYTF; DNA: TGTGCCAGCACAAACAGGCGTTTAACTCTTGGCTACACCTTC
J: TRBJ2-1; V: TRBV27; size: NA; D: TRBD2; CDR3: CASRFGDYVGYEQFF; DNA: TGTGCCAGCAGGTTTGGGGACTACGTAGGGTATGAGCAGTTCTTC
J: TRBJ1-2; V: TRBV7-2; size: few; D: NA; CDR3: CASRPGNYGYTF; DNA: TGTGCCAGCCGCCCAGGGAACTATGGCTACACCTTC
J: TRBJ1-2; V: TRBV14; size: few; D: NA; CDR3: CASSQDIKVKDGYTF; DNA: TGTGCCAGCAGCCAAGATATAAAGGTTAAGGATGGCTACACCTTC
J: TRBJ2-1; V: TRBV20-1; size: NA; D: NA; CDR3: CSAEAGSSYNEQFF; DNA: TGCAGTGCTGAGGCCGGCAGCTCCTACAATGAGCAGTTCTTC
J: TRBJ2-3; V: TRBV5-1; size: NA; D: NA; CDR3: CASSSVWDTDTQYF; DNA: TGCGCCAGCAGCTCCGTTTGGGACACAGATACGCAGTATTTT
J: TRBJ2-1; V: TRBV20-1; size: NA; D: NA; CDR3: CSASAVPSYNEQFF; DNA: TGCAGTGCTAGTGCAGTTCCCTCCTACAATGAGCAGTTCTTC
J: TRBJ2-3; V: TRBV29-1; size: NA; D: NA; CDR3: CSGRLDTQYF; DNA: TGCAGCGGAAGGTTAGATACGCAGTATTTT
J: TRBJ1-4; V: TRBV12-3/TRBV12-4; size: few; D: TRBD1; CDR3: CASSTGGRDEKLFF; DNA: TGTGCCAGCAGCACAGGGGGAAGAGATGAAAAACTGTTTTTT
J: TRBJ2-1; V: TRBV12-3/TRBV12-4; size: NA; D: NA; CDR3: CASSLRVVTYNEQFF; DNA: TGTGCCAGCAGTTTGAGGGTGGTCACCTACAATGAGCAGTTCTTC
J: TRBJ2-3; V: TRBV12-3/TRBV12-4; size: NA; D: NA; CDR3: CASSPLQSLEDTQYF; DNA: TGTGCCAGCAGTCCTCTGCAGTCTCTGGAAGATACGCAGTATTTT
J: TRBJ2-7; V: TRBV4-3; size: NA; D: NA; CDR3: CASSQALGAVYEQYF; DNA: TGCGCCAGCAGCCAAGCCCTAGGGGCCGTCTACGAGCAGTACTTC
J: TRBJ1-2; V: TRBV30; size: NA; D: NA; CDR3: CAWSVSRDHGYTF; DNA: TGTGCCTGGAGTGTGTCCAGAGACCATGGCTACACCTTC
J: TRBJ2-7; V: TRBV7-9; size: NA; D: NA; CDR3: CASSWGLGYEQYF; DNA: TGTGCCAGCAGCTGGGGGTTGGGGTACGAGCAGTACTTC
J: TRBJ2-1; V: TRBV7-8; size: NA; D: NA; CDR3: CASSSRRGTNNEQFF; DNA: TGTGCCAGCAGCTCAAGGCGGGGGACAAACAATGAGCAGTTCTTC
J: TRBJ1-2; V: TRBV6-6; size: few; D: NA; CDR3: CASREGLDGYTF; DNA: TGTGCCAGCCGGGAGGGGCTAGATGGCTACACCTTC
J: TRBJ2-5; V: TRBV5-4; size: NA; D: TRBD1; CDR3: CASSLSQGRGLEETQYF; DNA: TGTGCCAGCAGCTTATCACAAGGCAGGGGGCTGGAAGAGACCCAGTACTTC
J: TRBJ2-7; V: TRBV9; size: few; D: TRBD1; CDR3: CASSAQGQGINEQYF; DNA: TGTGCCAGCAGCGCGCAGGGACAGGGTATCAACGAGCAGTACTTC
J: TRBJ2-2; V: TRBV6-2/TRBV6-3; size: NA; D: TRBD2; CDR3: CASSYSGLAGHANTGELFF; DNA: TGTGCCAGCAGTTACTCGGGCTTAGCGGGGCACGCGAACACCGGGGAGCTGTTTTTT
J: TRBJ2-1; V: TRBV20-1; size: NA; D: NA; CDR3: CSAEVAGSGNEQFF; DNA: TGCAGTGCCGAGGTTGCGGGAAGCGGCAATGAGCAGTTCTTC
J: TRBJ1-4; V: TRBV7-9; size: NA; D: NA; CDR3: CASSLGGLIEKLFF; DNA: TGTGCCAGCAGCCTCGGGGGCTTAATTGAAAAACTGTTTTTT
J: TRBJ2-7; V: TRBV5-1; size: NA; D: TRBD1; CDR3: CASSLAPGQGSSYEQYF; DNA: TGCGCCAGCAGCTTGGCCCCGGGACAGGGGAGCTCCTACGAGCAGTACTTC
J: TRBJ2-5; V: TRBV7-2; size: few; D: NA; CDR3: CASSLTGYSLGETQYF; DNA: TGTGCCAGCAGCTTAACCGGGTACTCCCTGGGGGAGACCCAGTACTTC
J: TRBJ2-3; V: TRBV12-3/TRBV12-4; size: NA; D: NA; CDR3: CASRQRTDTQYF; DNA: TGTGCCAGCAGACAACGCACAGATACGCAGTATTTT
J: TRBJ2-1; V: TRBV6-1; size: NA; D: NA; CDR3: CASCSGFSYNEQFF; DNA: TGTGCCAGCTGTTCGGGGTTCTCCTACAATGAGCAGTTCTTC
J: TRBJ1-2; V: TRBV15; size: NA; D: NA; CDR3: CATSREQSNGYTF; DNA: TGTGCCACCAGCAGAGAGCAATCAAATGGCTACACCTTC
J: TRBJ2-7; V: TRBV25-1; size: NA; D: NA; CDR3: CASSEIGVGERAYEQYF; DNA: TGTGCCAGCAGTGAAATAGGAGTGGGGGAAAGGGCCTACGAGCAGTACTTC
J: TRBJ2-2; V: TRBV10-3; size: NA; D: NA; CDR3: CAISGGGRRMNTGELFF; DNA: TGTGCCATCAGTGGAGGGGGACGAAGGATGAACACCGGGGAGCTGTTTTTT
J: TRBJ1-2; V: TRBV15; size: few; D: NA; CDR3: CATSRDAGINYGYTF; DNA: TGTGCCACCAGCAGAGATGCGGGTATTAACTATGGCTACACCTTC
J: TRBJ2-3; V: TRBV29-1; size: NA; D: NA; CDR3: CSAVPTRDTQYF; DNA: TGCAGCGCTGTCCCTACACGTGATACGCAGTATTTT
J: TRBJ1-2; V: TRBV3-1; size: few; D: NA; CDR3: CASSQSGLGYGYTF; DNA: TGTGCCAGCAGCCAATCAGGGTTGGGCTATGGCTACACCTTC
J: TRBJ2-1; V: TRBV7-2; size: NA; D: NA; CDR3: CASSLTVEGNEQFF; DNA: TGTGCCAGCAGCTTAACAGTTGAAGGCAATGAGCAGTTCTTC
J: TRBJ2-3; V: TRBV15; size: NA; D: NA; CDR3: CATSKTTFATSDTQYF; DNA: TGTGCCACCAGCAAGACGACCTTTGCTACATCAGATACGCAGTATTTT
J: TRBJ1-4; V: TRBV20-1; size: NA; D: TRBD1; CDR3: CSASPGTGGEKLFF; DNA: TGCAGTGCTTCCCCCGGGACAGGGGGTGAAAAACTGTTTTTT
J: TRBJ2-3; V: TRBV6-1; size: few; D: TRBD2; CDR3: CASNPTGTRLTDTQYF; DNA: TGTGCCAGCAATCCGACCGGGACTAGACTCACAGATACGCAGTATTTT
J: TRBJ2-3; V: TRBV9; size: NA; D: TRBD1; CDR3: CASSDTGGVDTQYF; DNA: TGTGCCAGCAGCGATACAGGGGGCGTAGATACGCAGTATTTT
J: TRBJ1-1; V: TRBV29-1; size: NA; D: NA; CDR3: CSALTDTNTEAFF; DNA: TGCAGCGCTCTGACAGATACGAACACTGAAGCTTTCTTT
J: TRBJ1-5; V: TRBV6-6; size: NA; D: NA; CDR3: CASTENSNQPQHF; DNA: TGTGCCAGCACCGAAAACAGCAATCAGCCCCAGCATTTT
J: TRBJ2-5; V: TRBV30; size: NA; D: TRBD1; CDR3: CAWRQDREETQYF; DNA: TGTGCCTGGAGGCAGGACAGGGAAGAGACCCAGTACTTC
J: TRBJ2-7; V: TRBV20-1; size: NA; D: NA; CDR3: CSARDLNSSSYEQYF; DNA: TGCAGTGCTAGAGATCTGAACAGCAGCTCCTACGAGCAGTACTTC
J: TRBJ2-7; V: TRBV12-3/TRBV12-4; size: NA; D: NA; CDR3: CASRSSTGGPYEQYF; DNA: TGTGCCAGCAGGTCCTCTACCGGGGGCCCCTACGAGCAGTACTTC
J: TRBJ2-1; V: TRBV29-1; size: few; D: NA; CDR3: CSVGPRGDYNEQFF; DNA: TGCAGCGTTGGCCCTAGGGGTGACTACAATGAGCAGTTCTTC
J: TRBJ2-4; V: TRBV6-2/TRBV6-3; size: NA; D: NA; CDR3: CASSLEPWLAKNIQYF; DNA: TGTGCCAGCAGTTTGGAGCCATGGTTAGCCAAAAACATTCAGTACTTC
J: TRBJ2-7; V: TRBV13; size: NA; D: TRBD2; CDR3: CASSLGPWTSGAYEQYF; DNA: TGTGCCAGCAGCTTAGGCCCCTGGACTAGCGGGGCCTACGAGCAGTACTTC
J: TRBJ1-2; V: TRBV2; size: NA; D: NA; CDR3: CASSDQGYTF; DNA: TGTGCCAGCAGTGATCAAGGCTACACCTTC
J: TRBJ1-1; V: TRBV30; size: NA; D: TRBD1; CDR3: CAWDRGLNTEAFF; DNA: TGTGCCTGGGACAGGGGTTTGAACACTGAAGCTTTCTTT
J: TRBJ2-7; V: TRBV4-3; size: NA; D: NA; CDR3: CASSQEHRTYEQYF; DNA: TGCGCCAGCAGCCAAGAGCACAGAACCTACGAGCAGTACTTC